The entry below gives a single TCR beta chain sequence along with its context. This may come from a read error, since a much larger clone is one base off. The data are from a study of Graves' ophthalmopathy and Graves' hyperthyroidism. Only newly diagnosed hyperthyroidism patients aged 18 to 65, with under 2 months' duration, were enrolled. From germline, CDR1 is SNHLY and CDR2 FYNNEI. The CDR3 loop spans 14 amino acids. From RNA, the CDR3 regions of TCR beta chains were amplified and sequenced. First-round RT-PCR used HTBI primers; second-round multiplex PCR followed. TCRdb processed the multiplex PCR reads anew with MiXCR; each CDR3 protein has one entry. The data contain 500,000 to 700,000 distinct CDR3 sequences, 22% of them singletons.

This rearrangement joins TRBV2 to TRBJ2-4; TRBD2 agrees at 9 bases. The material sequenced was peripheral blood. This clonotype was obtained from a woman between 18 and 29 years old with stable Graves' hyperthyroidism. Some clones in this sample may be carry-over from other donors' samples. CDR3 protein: CASSPGLAKNIKYF. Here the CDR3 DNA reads TGTGCCAGCTCTCCGGGACTAGCCAAAAACATTAAGTACTTC.